This T cell receptor (beta chain) was identified in a study of blood T cell repertoires in COVID-19. About the research overall: Researchers got acute and convalescent COVID-19 samples from the United States, Italy and Spain. PBMCs, B-cell-depleted T cells, or T cells were the source of the cDNA or gDNA that made up the material.

V dropped 1 base and J dropped 11; count of bases not matched to a gene: 12. The CDR3 has 15 amino acids. Looked up from germline, CDR1 is LGHDT and CDR2 is YNNKEL (reference sequence). TCRdb keeps only in-frame clones here, not all; method: immunoSEQ multiplex PCR. Of roughly 140,000 clones in the sample, roughly 82% were seen once. This sequence joins TRBV3-1 (or the pseudogene TRBV3-2) and TRBJ1-1; 8 bases align to TRBD1. Sequenced material: peripheral blood. The receptor comes from a woman in her 50s in a cohort sampled during active or convalescent COVID-19. The CDR3 loop reads CASSQVGGTGEKAFF. DNA of the CDR3: TGTGCCAGCAGCCAAGTTGGAGGGACAGGAGAAAAGGCTTTCTTT.